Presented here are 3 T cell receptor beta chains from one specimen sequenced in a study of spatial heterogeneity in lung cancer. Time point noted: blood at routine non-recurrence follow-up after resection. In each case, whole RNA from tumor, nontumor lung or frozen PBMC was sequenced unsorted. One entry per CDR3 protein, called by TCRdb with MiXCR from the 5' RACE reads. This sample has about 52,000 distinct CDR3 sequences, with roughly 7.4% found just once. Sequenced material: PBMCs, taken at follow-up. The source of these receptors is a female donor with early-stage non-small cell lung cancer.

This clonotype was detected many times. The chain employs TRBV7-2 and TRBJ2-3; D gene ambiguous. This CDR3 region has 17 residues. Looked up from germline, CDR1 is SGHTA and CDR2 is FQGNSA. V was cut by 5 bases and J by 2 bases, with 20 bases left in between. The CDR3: CASSHASNRAYTDTQYF. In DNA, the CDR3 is TGTGCCAGCAGCCACGCGTCCAACCGGGCCTACACAGATACGCAGTATTTT.

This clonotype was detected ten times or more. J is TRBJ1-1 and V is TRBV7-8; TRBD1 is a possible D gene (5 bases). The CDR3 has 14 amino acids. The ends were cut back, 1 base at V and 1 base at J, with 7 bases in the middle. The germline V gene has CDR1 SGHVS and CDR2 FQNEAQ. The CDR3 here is CASSLEGRNTEAFF. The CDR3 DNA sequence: TGTGCCAGCAGCTTAGAGGGGAGGAACACTGAAGCTTTCTTT.

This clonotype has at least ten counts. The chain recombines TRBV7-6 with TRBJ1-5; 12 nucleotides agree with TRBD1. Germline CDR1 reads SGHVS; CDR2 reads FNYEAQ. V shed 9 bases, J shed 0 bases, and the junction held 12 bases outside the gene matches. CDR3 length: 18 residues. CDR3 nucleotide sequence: TGTGCCAGTGGGCCCGGGACAGGGGGCCTTTATAGCAATCAGCCCCAGCATTTT. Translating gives CASGPGTGGLYSNQPQHF.